This T cell receptor (beta chain) was identified in a study of Ad26.COV2.S vaccination and SARS-CoV-2 variants (dated by TCRdb to about 2021). As for the study more broadly: Donors in the vaccine arm were drawn from COV1001, a multicentre, randomized, double-blind, placebo-controlled phase I-IIa trial testing Ad26.COV2.S in healthy adults. Dosing of Ad26.COV2.S was intramuscular, at either 5x10^10 or 1x10^11 viral particles, delivered as one shot or as two shots spaced 56 days apart. Sequencing of the TCRbeta repertoire served to evaluate the specificity and breadth of SARS-CoV-2-reactive T cell receptors following Ad26.COV2.S vaccination. The TCR-sequenced set comprised approximately 30 samples: approximately 19 Ad26.COV2.S vaccine recipients, 5 placebo recipients and 8 SARS-CoV-2 convalescent individuals. Trial participants were randomized into five groups of five, in which low-dose or high-dose Ad26.COV2.S was given once or twice, or placebo was given on both occasions. Blinding of investigators to trial group allocation was maintained during experiments and outcome assessment. Results the study describes overall, beyond this receptor: The authors noted that the TCR breadth and depth analyses may have underestimated total T cell responses. Comparable non-spike TCR breadth was observed between vaccine and placebo recipients, consistent with only spike being contained in the vaccine. Compared with placebo recipients, Ad26.COV2.S recipients showed higher spike-specific TCR breadth (P = 0.0014). Comparing responses between vaccine doses or regimens was not something the study was powered to do. After vaccination, spike-specific CD8+ and CD4+ T cell responses were reported to show substantial breadth.

Per the germline V gene (reference sequence), LNHDA is the CDR1 and SQIVND is the CDR2. V ends up 6 bases short and J 7 bases short, with an unmatched junction base count of 21. The cysteine opens and the phenylalanine closes a CDR3 of 17 amino acids. CDR3 DNA only is kept here, 51 bases in frame from base 1. The immunoSEQ Assay was used to sequence TCRbeta CDR3 regions. After extraction, genomic DNA underwent amplification by bias-controlled multiplex PCR, followed by high-throughput sequencing. The original pipeline was this. To quantify the absolute abundance of every unique TCRbeta CDR3 region, sequences were collapsed and filtered. T cell fraction was estimated by normalization of TCRbeta template counts to usable DNA, with usable DNA being measured through amplification of reference genes present in all nucleated cells. Repertoire TCRs were annotated as SARS-CoV-2-specific when V gene, CDR3 amino acid sequence and J gene were exactly matched to a known reactive TCR set. The reference SARS-CoV-2 TCR set was derived from MIRA and filtered for enrichment in COVID-19-positive ImmuneCODE repertoires, a step that removed public or cross-reactive TCRs. Drawing on the MIRA antigens, annotated TCRs were analysed further at the level of specific ORF or position within ORF. Breadth was defined as the number of annotated unique rearrangements divided by the total number of unique productive rearrangements, and depth was defined as the summed frequency of the annotated unique rearrangements. Group comparisons of TCR breadth used two-sided Wilcoxon rank-sum tests. Entries here come from immuneACCESS through TCRdb and include only in-frame sequences with V and J called. Some clones fail to appear in such tables; in the studies checked, an unresolved V gene covers under half of the shortfall, and the cause of the remainder is unknown. Clone size and the V and J calls come from that table; the DNA yielded D and trimming. The sample table shows hundreds of thousands of clones, and 92% are seen once. Clones ranked in the top ten supply less than 2% of the sample.

According to the study, the label for this sample's treatment or condition signals: 15 to 20 received Ad26.COV2.S at low or high dose, single or two shots; about 5 received placebo; per-sample allocation not given. For vaccine and placebo recipients, the sequenced repertoires came from samples collected on day 63 after the first injection. Cohort 1b enrolled 25 adults aged 18-55 years at a single site in Boston, USA, between 29 July and 7 August 2020. Ad26.COV2.S was a replication-incompetent adenovirus type 26 vector expressing a prefusion-stabilized SARS-CoV-2 spike protein from the original Wuhan strain. This clone was recorded once. The antigen it recognizes is unknown. No much larger clone is present one base from it, and per-base qualities are unavailable.

The chain links TRBV19 with TRBJ2-7; TRBD1 agrees with 7 junctional bases. The specimen was peripheral blood, collected in a trial of Ad26.COV2.S vaccine versus placebo. The receptor's source is a person between 18 and 65 years old who received the Ad26.COV2.S COVID-19 vaccine or a placebo. The DNA sequence is TGTGCCAGTAGCTCCCGGACCGGGACAGCCTGGGGTGGGGAGCAGTACTTC. It encodes CASSSRTGTAWGGEQYF. Reference TRBV19 and TRBJ2-7 proteins supply the regions before and after the CDR3; the full variable domain is: DGGITQSPKYLFRKEGQNVTLSCEQNLNHDAMYWYRQDPGQGLRLIYYSQIVNDFQKGDIAEGYSVSREKKESFPLTVTSAQKNPTAFYLCASSSRTGTAWGGEQYFGPGTRLTVT.